One T cell receptor (beta chain) is described in this entry. The assay was immunoSEQ multiplex PCR, and TCRdb's table has in-frame clones only and misses some. The sample holds 2 million to 2.5 million clones, just under 95% seen once. The sample comes from a study of shared clonotypes between healthy human individuals. This receptor was taken from a man younger than 35 in good health. Some clones in this sample may be carry-over from other donors' samples. Material: naive CD4+ T cells from PBMCs. Subset noted: CD45RA+ positively selected.

The CDR3 coding sequence is TGTGCCAGCAGCTCTCGGACTAGCGGGACTATCCCCGAGCAGTACTTC. This gives the protein CASSSRTSGTIPEQYF. The J gene is TRBJ2-5, the V gene TRBV11-2; 12 bases align to TRBD2. The DNA end favors TRBJ2-7, so the J call may be wrong. Germline CDR1 is SGHAT and CDR2 is FQNNGV. The length of the CDR3 is 16 residues.